One sample yielded the 13 T cell receptor beta chains listed below, sequenced in a study of blood T cell repertoires in COVID-19. Measured with immunoSEQ multiplex PCR; TCRdb has only the in-frame clones, and not every one. The sample gives 110,000 to 150,000 clones, around four fifths of which show up once; around 6.2% is in the top ten. Sequenced input: PBMCs or T cells enriched from blood (not recorded which). The receptors were sampled from a woman aged 35 to 49 who had recovered from COVID-19.

A single count supports this clone. The chain couples TRBV27 to TRBJ2-4; 7 bases match TRBD1. Germline V CDR1 and CDR2: MNHEY, SMNVEV (reference sequence). The V and J ends lost 5 bases and 5 bases, in that order; junction bases with no gene match: 9. CDR3 length: 15 amino acids. In nucleotides, the CDR3 is TGTGCCAGCAGTCTAAGGACAGGTAGTCAAAACATTCAGTACTTC. Its protein product is CASSLRTGSQNIQYF.

V usage is TRBV3-1 (or the pseudogene TRBV3-2) and J usage is TRBJ2-1; TRBD2 matches 11 bases. Germline loops: CDR1 LGHDT, CDR2 YNNKEL (reference sequence). With V trimmed by 0 bases and J by 4 bases, 5 bases remained unmatched. The CDR3 is 17 residues long. The DNA of the CDR3 is TGTGCCAGCAGCCAAGAAAGCCTAGCGGGAGGTTACAATGAGCAGTTCTTC. As protein: CASSQESLAGGYNEQFF.

This chain joins TRBV7-6 and TRBJ2-1, with TRBD2 as a possible D gene (5 bases). Germline assignment: CDR1 SGHVS and CDR2 FNYEAQ. The V and J ends lost 5 bases and 4 bases respectively, with 18 bases between them. CDR3 length: 16 residues. In DNA form, the CDR3 reads TGTGCCAGCAGCCGGCGGCGGGCCGGTAGTTACAATGAGCAGTTCTTC. Residues: CASSRRRAGSYNEQFF.

V usage is TRBV7-8 and J usage is TRBJ2-1, with 9 bases aligning to TRBD2. The CDR3 totals 16 residues. Germline values: CDR1 SGHVS, CDR2 FQNEAQ. The V segment lost 1 base and the J segment 2 bases; nucleotides outside the gene matches: 3. DNA of the CDR3: TGTGCCAGCAGCTTAGGCGGGAGGGACCCCTACAATGAGCAGTTCTTC. Translating gives CASSLGGRDPYNEQFF. Drawing the rest from reference TRBV7-8 and TRBJ2-1, the complete variable domain is GAGVSQSPRYKVAKRGQDVALRCDPISGHVSLFWYQQALGQGPEFLTYFQNEAQLDKSGLPSDRFFAERPEGSVSTLKIQRTQQEDSAVYLCASSLGGRDPYNEQFFGPGTRLTVL.

The genes are TRBV3-1 (or the pseudogene TRBV3-2) and TRBJ2-1; D is unresolved. The V gene's germline CDR1 is LGHDT and CDR2 YNNKEL (reference sequence). Trimming stripped 4 bases from V and 6 bases from J, with 7 bases between. The CDR3 consists of 12 residues. The CDR3 reads CASSLDSNEQFF. The CDR3 bases are TGTGCCAGCAGCCTCGACTCCAATGAGCAGTTCTTC.

The genes are TRBV5-1 and TRBJ2-7; D might be TRBD1 (6 bases). Trimming shortened V by 0 bases and J by 2 bases, and 9 bases separated the two germline ends. Germline V gives CDR1 SGHRS, CDR2 YFSETQ. This CDR3 comprises 14 residues. CDR3 DNA: TGCGCCAGCAGCTTGGAACAGGGCGCCTACGAGCAGTACTTC. Its protein is CASSLEQGAYEQYF.

Concerning this clone itself: Other DNA sequences from this sample encode an identical CDR3 as well. J is TRBJ1-1 and V is TRBV10-1; D perhaps matches TRBD1 (5 bases). CDR3 length equals 13 residues. Trimming removed 8 bases from V and 8 bases from J, with 18 bases in between. Germline V gene sequence: CDR1 WNHNN, CDR2 SYGVQD (reference sequence). CDR3 nucleotides: TGCGCCAGCCAAATAAATCGGGGGTACGAAGCTTTCTTT. It encodes CASQINRGYEAFF.

The chain recombines TRBV7-9 with TRBJ2-3; 11 bases are a match to TRBD1. In germline, CDR1 is SEHNR, CDR2 FQNEAQ (reference sequence). The CDR3 length is 16 residues. With V trimmed by 4 bases and J by 3 bases, 6 bases remained unmatched. CDR3 coding DNA: TGTGCCAGCAGCTCTCCCGGGGACAGGGGGACAGATACGCAGTATTTT. Its protein is CASSSPGDRGTDTQYF.

This rearrangement joins TRBV11-1 to TRBJ2-3, with a tentative D call TRBD2 (5 bases). CDR3 size: 14 residues. Germline CDR1 reads SGHAT; CDR2 reads FQDESV (reference sequence). V was cut by 5 bases and J by 4 bases, with 13 bases left in between. The CDR3 nucleotides are TGTGCCAGCAGCCAGGACTCCACCCCAGATACGCAGTATTTT. It codes for CASSQDSTPDTQYF.

The sample holds one count of this clone. The genes are TRBV9 and TRBJ2-1, with 9 bases fitting TRBD2. Germline-derived CDR1 and CDR2 are SGDLS and YYNGEE. The CDR3 extends over 15 amino acids. With V trimmed by 3 bases and J by 6 bases, 7 bases remained unmatched. The CDR3 region has the DNA TGTGCCAGCAGCGCCCTAGCGGGGAAAAGCAATGAGCAGTTCTTC. Protein: CASSALAGKSNEQFF.

A single count supports this clone. The rearrangement joins TRBV6-6 to TRBJ2-1; 11 nucleotides agree with TRBD1. Trimming at V came to 6 bases and at J to 3 bases, leaving 7 bases not matched to a gene. CDR1 and CDR2 (germline): MNHNY, SVGAGI (reference sequence). This CDR3 spans 16 amino acids. CDR3 nucleotide sequence: TGTGCCAGCAGCTACCCGGACAGGGGGCTCTACAATGAGCAGTTCTTC. Translation gives CASSYPDRGLYNEQFF.

This chain connects TRBV12-3 or TRBV12-4 to TRBJ2-2; 9 bases map to TRBD2. V lost 6 bases and J lost 6; bases outside the gene matches: 2. The CDR3 totals 13 residues. CDR3 sequence: CASRLAGPGELFF. In DNA form, the CDR3 reads TGTGCCAGCAGGCTAGCGGGACCCGGGGAGCTGTTTTTT.

The chain links TRBV2 to TRBJ2-7, with D perhaps matching TRBD2 (10 bases). The CDR3 is 15 amino acids. Trimming pared 8 bases from V and 4 bases from J, leaving 21 bases between. The V gene's germline CDR1 is SNHLY and CDR2 FYNNEI. The CDR3 is CASQPTSGTGYEQYF. In DNA form, the CDR3 reads TGTGCCAGCCAACCAACTAGCGGGACAGGGTACGAGCAGTACTTC.